This entry lists 9 T cell receptor beta chains sequenced from one sample in a study of blood T cell repertoires in COVID-19. The repertoire was sequenced with immunoSEQ multiplex PCR; TCRdb's copy has only in-frame clones and lacks some. The data hold approximately 31,000 clones, with 85% to 95% observed a single time. The sample was peripheral blood. The receptors were gathered from a male donor with active COVID-19.

The count of this clone is one. This chain links TRBV19 with TRBJ1-1; no clear D gene. CDR1 and CDR2 from the germline V gene are LNHDA and SQIVND (reference sequence). The germline V and J ends were trimmed by 0 bases and 0 bases, with 17 bases remaining between them. This CDR3 spans 18 amino acids. CDR3 sequence reads: CASSIDAFRVKMNTEAFF. As DNA, the CDR3 is TGTGCCAGTAGTATAGACGCGTTTCGGGTAAAGATGAACACTGAAGCTTTCTTT.

This clone was detected once. The V call is TRBV4-2, the J call TRBJ2-1; D is possibly TRBD1 (6 bases). V was clipped by 4 bases and J by 2 bases, with 15 bases between them. The CDR3 runs to 16 residues. Germline lookup yields CDR1 LGHNA and CDR2 YNFKEQ. The chain's CDR3 is CASSPNSRGPYNEQFF. The CDR3 bases are TGTGCCAGCAGCCCCAATAGCAGGGGCCCCTACAATGAGCAGTTCTTC.

CDR3 nucleotide sequence: TGTGCCAGCAGCCAGAGGGGAGGCAGGGGGAAACAGTACTTC. Translating gives CASSQRGGRGKQYF. The J gene is TRBJ2-7, the V gene TRBV7-2; tentatively, D is TRBD1 (7 bases). The V and J ends lost 5 bases and 10 bases respectively, with 21 bases between them. Germline lookup yields CDR1 SGHTA and CDR2 FQGNSA. The CDR3 has 14 amino acids.

The chain has TRBV9 and TRBJ1-3; 7 positions match TRBD1. The CDR3 runs 15 residues. The germline gives CDR1 SGDLS, CDR2 YYNGEE. V lost 4 bases to trimming and J lost 0 bases; unmatched junction nucleotides: 4. The CDR3 coding sequence is TGTGCCAGCAGCTTCACAGGGGACTCTGGAAACACCATATATTTT. Translating gives CASSFTGDSGNTIYF.

This CDR3 reads CASSLRDGEGYEQYF. CDR3 DNA sequence: TGTGCCAGCAGCCTCCGAGATGGGGAGGGGTACGAGCAGTACTTC. The chain recombines TRBV27 with TRBJ2-7; 7 positions match TRBD2. The CDR3 extends over 15 amino acids. Unmatched junction bases numbered 12, after V lost 6 bases and J lost 4 bases. The germline V gene encodes CDR1 MNHEY and CDR2 SMNVEV (reference sequence).

The chain employs TRBV7-3 and TRBJ2-3, with 9 bases that match TRBD2. J was trimmed by 5 bases and V by 1 base; bases with no gene match: 10. CDR3 length: 17 residues. Germline CDR1 SGHTA, CDR2 FQGTGA. The CDR3 DNA sequence: TGTGCCAGCAGCTTAAGTGGTGCGGGGGGGCCCGGAGATACGCAGTATTTT. Encoded protein: CASSLSGAGGPGDTQYF. Complete variable domain (other parts from reference TRBV7-3 and TRBJ2-3): GAGVSQTPSNKVTEKGKYVELRCDPISGHTALYWYRQSLGQGPEFLIYFQGTGAADDSGLPNDRFFAVRPEGSVSTLKIQRTERGDSAVYLCASSLSGAGGPGDTQYFGPGTRLTVL.

The chain uses TRBV9 and TRBJ1-6, with TRBD1 identical over 7 bases. The germline CDR1 and CDR2 sequences are SGDLS and YYNGEE. The CDR3 sequence is 18 residues long. Trimming cost V 0 bases and J 0 bases; bases outside gene matches: 6. CDR3 residues: CASSVGSGGSSYNSPLHF. In DNA, the CDR3 is TGTGCCAGCAGCGTAGGATCAGGGGGAAGCTCCTATAATTCACCCCTCCACTTT.

This chain's CDR3 is CASSSETGGNTEAFF. The CDR3 bases are TGTGCCAGCAGCTCCGAGACAGGGGGAAACACTGAAGCTTTCTTT. J is TRBJ1-1 and V is TRBV7-2, with TRBD1 matching over 9 bases. Germline CDR1 and CDR2: SGHTA and FQGNSA. There are 15 residues in the CDR3. The V gene end was trimmed by 4 bases and the J gene end by 2 bases; junction bases not matched to a gene: 5.

The rearrangement links TRBV19 to TRBJ1-2, with 8 bases identical to TRBD1. V dropped 6 bases and J dropped 8; count of bases not matched to a gene: 11. The CDR3 is 14 amino acids. Germline CDR1 is LNHDA and CDR2 is SQIVND (reference sequence). CDR3 sequence (DNA): TGTGCCAGTAGGCCTCTTGGACAGGGAACGGGCTACACCTTC. Translated, it gives CASRPLGQGTGYTF.